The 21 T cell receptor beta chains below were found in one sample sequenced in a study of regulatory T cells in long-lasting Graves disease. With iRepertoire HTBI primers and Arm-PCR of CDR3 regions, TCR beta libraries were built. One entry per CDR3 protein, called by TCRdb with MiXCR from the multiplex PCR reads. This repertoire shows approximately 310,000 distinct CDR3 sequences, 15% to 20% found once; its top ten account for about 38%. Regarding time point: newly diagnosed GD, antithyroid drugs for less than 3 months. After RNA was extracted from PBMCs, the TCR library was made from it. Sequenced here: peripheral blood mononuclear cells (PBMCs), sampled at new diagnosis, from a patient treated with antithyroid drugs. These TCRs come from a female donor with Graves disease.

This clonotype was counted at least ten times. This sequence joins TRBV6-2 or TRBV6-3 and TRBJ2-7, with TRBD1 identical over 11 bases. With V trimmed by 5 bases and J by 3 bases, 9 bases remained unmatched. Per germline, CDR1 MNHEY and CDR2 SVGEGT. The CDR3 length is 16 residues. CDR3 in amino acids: CASSPFLGTGGYEQYF. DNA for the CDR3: TGTGCCAGCAGTCCCTTCCTGGGGACAGGGGGCTACGAGCAGTACTTC.

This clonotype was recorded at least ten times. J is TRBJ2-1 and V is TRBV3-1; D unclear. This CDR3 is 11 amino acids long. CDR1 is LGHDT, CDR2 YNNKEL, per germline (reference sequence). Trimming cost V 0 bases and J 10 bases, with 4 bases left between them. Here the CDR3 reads CASSQEEEQFF. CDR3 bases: TGTGCCAGCAGCCAAGAAGAAGAGCAGTTCTTC.

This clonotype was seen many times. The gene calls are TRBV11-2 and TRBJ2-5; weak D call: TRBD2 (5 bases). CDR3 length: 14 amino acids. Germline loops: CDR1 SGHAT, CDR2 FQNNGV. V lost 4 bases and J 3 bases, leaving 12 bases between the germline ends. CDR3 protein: CASSSLAGKETQYF. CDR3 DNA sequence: TGTGCCAGCAGCTCCCTCGCGGGTAAAGAGACCCAGTACTTC. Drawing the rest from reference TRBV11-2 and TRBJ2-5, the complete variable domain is EAGVAQSPRYKIIEKRQSVAFWCNPISGHATLYWYQQILGQGPKLLIQFQNNGVVDDSQLPKDRFSAERLKGVDSTLKIQPAKLEDSAVYLCASSSLAGKETQYFGPGTRLLVL.

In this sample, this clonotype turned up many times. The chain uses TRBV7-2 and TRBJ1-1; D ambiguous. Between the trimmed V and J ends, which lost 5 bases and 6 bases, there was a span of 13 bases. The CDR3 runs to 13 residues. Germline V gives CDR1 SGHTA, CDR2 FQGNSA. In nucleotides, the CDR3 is TGTGCCAGCAGCACTGCTCACAGTCCTGAAGCTTTCTTT. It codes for CASSTAHSPEAFF.

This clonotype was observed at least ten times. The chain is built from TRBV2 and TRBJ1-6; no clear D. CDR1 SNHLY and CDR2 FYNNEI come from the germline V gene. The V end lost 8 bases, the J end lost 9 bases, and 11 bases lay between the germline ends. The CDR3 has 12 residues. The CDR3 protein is CASEWMGSPLHF. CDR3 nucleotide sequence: TGTGCCAGCGAGTGGATGGGTTCACCCCTCCACTTT.

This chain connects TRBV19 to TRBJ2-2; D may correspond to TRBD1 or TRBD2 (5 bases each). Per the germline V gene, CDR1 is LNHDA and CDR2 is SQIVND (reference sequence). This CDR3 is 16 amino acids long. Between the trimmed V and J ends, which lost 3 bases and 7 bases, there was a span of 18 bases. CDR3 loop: CASSIEGTASGGELFF. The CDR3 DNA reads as TGTGCCAGTAGTATTGAGGGGACGGCGAGCGGCGGGGAGCTGTTTTTT.

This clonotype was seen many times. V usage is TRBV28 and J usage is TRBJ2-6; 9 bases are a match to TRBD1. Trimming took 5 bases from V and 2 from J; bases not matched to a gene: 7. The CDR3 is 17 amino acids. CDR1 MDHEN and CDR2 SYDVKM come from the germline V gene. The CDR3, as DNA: TGTGCCAGCAGTCCCGGGACAGGGCTCGCTGGGGCCAACGTCCTGACTTTC. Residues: CASSPGTGLAGANVLTF.

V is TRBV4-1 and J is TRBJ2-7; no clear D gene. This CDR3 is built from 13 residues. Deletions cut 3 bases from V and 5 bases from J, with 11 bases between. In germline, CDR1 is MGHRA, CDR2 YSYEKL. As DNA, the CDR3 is TGCGCCAGCAGCCATGTCATATTAAACGAGCAGTACTTC. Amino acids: CASSHVILNEQYF.

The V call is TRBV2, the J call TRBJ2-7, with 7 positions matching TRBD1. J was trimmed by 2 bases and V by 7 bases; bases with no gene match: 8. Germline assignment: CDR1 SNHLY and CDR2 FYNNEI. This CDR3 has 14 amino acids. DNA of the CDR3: TGTGCCAGCAAGGGGGCGGTTAACCCCTACGAGCAGTACTTC. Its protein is CASKGAVNPYEQYF.

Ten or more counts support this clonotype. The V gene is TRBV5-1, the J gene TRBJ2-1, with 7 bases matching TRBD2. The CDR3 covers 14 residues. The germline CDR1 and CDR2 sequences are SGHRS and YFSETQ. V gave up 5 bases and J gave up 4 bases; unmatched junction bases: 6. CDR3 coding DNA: TGCGCCAGCAGACTGGGAGGGACTTACAATGAGCAGTTCTTC. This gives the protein CASRLGGTYNEQFF.

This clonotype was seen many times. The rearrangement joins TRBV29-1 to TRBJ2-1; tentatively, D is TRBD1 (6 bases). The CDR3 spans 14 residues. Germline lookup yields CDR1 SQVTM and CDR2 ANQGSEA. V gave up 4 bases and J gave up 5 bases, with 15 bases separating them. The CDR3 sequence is CSVGFGGANNEQFF. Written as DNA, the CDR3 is TGCAGCGTTGGATTTGGGGGCGCAAACAATGAGCAGTTCTTC.

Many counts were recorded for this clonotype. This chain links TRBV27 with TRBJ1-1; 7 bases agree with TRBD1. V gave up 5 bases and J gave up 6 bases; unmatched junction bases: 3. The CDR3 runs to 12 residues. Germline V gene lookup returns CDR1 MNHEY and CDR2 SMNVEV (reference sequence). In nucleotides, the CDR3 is TGTGCCAGCAGTCGGACAGGCGCTGAAGCTTTCTTT. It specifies CASSRTGAEAFF.

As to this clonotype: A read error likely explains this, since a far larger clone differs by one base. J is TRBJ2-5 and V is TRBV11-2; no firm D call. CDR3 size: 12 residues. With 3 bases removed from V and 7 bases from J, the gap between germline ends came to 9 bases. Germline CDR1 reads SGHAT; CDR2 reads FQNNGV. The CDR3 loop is CASSFAEGTQYF. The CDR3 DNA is TGTGCCAGCAGCTTTGCCGAAGGGACCCAGTACTTC.

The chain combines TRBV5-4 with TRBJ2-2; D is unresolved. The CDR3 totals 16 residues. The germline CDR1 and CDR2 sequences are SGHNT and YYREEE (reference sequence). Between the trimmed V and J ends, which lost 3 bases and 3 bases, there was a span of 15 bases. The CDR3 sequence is CASSSGVLRDTGELFF. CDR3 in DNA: TGTGCCAGCAGCTCAGGAGTTTTACGGGACACCGGGGAGCTGTTTTTT.

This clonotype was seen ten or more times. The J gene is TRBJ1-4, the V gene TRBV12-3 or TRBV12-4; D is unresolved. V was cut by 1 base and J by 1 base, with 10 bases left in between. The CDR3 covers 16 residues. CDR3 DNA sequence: TGTGCCAGCAGTTTAGGTCCACCCGGAACTAATGAAAAACTGTTTTTT. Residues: CASSLGPPGTNEKLFF.

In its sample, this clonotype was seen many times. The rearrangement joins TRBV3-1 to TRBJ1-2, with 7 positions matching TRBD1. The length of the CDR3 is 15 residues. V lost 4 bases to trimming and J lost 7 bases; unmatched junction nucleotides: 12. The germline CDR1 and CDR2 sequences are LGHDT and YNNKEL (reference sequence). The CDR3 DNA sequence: TGTGCCAGCAGCCTAAAGGGACAGTACCTTGGTGGCTACACCTTC. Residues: CASSLKGQYLGGYTF. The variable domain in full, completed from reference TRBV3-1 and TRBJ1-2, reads DTAVSQTPKYLVTQMGNDKSIKCEQNLGHDTMYWYKQDSKKFLKIMFSYNNKELIINETVPNRFSPKSPDKAHLNLHINSLELGDSAVYFCASSLKGQYLGGYTFGSGTRLTVV.

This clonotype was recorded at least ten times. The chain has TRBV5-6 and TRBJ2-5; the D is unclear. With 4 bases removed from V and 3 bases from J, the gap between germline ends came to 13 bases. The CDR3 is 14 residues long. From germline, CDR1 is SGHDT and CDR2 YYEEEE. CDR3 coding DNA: TGTGCCAGCAGCCCGAACTACTCCAAAGAGACCCAGTACTTC. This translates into CASSPNYSKETQYF.

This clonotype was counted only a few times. The CDR3 DNA reads TGTGCCAGTCCTTGGGACAGGGAAGAAGAAGCAGACGAGCAGTACTTC. It encodes CASPWDREEEADEQYF. The chain couples TRBV19 to TRBJ2-7; 9 bases fit TRBD1. V was pared by 8 bases and J by 5 bases, with 16 bases of the junction left unmatched. The length of the CDR3 is 16 residues. Germline CDR1 and CDR2: LNHDA and SQIVND (reference sequence).

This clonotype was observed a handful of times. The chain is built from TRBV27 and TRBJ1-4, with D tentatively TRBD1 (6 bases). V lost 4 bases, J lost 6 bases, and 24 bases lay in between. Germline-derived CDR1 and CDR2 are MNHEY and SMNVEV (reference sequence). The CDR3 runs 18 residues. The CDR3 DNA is TGTGCCAGCAGTTCGCCCCTGAGGGGGGGCACTACTGATGAAAAACTGTTTTTT. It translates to CASSSPLRGGTTDEKLFF.

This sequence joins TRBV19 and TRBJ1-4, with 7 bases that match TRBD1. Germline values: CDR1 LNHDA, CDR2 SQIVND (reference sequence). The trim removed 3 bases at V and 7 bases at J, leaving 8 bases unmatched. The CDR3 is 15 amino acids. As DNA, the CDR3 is TGTGCCAGTAGTATCCAACAGGGGCTTCCTGAAAAACTGTTTTTT. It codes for CASSIQQGLPEKLFF.

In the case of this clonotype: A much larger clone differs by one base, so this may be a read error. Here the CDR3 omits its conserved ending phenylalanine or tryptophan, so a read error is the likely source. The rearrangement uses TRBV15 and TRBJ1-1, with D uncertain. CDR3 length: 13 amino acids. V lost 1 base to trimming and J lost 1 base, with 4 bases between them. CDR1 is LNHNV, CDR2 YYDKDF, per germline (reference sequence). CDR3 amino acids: CATSRAANTEAFS. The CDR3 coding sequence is TGTGCCACCAGCAGAGCCGCGAACACTGAAGCTTTCTCT.